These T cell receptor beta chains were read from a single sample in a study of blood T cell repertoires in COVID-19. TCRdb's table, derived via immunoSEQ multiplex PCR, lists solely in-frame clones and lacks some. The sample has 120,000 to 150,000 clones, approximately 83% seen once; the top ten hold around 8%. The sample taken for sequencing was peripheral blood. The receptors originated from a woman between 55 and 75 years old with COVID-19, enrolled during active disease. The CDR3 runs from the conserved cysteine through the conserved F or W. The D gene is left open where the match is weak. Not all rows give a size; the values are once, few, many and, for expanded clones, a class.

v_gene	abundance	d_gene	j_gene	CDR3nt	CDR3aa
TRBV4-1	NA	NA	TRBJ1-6	TGCGCCAGCAGCCAAGAAGGAGGCGGCTCTAATTCACCCCTCCACTTT	CASSQEGGGSNSPLHF
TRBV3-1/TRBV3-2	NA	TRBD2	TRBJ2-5	TGTGCCAGCAGCCCACCAAAGCGGGGGGGCTGGGAGACCCAGTACTTC	CASSPPKRGGWETQYF
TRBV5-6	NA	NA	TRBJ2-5	TGTGCCAGCAGCTTGGCCTTCTTTGTAGGAGGTGGGCAGACCCAGTACTTC	CASSLAFFVGGGQTQYF
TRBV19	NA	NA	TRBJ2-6	TGTGCCAGTAGTATTCGTTCGGGGGCCAACGTCCTGACTTTC	CASSIRSGANVLTF
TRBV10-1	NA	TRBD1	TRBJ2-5	TGCGCCAGCAGGCCCGGACAGGTTGGGGGGACCCAGTACTTC	CASRPGQVGGTQYF
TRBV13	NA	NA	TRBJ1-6	TGTGCCAGCAGCCCCCGCGGGGGGAACCTCCACTTT	CASSPRGGNLHF
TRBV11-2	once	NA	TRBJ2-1	TGTGCCAGCAGCTTGTCGCGGGGAACGTACAATGAGCAGTTCTTC	CASSLSRGTYNEQFF
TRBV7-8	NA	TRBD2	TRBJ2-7	TGTGCCAGCAGCGTGTTAGCGGGGCATACCTACGAGCAGTACTTC	CASSVLAGHTYEQYF
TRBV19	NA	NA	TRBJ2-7	TGTGCCAGTAGTATAGAGCGCGACAACGAGCAGTACTTC	CASSIERDNEQYF
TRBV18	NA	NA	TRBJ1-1	TGTGCCAGCTCACCACCTTCGAGAGACACTGAAGCTTTCTTT	CASSPPSRDTEAFF
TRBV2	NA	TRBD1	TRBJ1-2	TGTGCCAGCAGACGACAGGGGGCCTCCTATGGCTACACCTTC	CASRRQGASYGYTF